This TCR beta chain was found in a study of control samples from healthy donors and cancer patients. Germline V gene lookup returns CDR1 ENHRY and CDR2 SYGVKD. Trimming cost V 5 bases and J 4 bases; bases outside gene matches: 3. The length of the CDR3 is 15 residues. The repertoire was sequenced with immunoSEQ multiplex PCR; TCRdb's copy has only in-frame clones and lacks some. The table records about 51,000 clones, around nine tenths of them present only once. This chain uses TRBV10-3 with TRBJ2-2; 11 bases fit TRBD2. Sequencing was carried out using PBMCs. The sequence was collected from a man aged 50 to 59 with head and neck cancer. CDR3: CAISLSGRGTGELFF. Here the CDR3 DNA reads TGTGCCATCAGTCTTAGCGGGAGGGGCACCGGGGAGCTGTTTTTT.